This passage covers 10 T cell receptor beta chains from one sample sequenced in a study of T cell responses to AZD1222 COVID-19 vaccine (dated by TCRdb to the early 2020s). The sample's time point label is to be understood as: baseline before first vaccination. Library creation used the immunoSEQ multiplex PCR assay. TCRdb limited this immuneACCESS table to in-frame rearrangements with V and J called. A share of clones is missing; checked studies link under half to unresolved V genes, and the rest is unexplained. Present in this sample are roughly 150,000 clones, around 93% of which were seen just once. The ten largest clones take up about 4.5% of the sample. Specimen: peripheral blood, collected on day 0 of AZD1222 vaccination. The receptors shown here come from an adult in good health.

In nucleotides, the CDR3 is TGCGCCAGCAGACCAAGTACAGGGAACACTGAAGCTTTCTTT. It is translated as CASRPSTGNTEAFF. The chain uses TRBV5-1 and TRBJ1-1; D perhaps matches TRBD1 (5 bases). Between the trimmed V and J ends, which lost 5 bases and 1 base, there was a span of 12 bases. The CDR3 length is 14 residues. The germline V gene has CDR1 SGHRS and CDR2 YFSETQ.

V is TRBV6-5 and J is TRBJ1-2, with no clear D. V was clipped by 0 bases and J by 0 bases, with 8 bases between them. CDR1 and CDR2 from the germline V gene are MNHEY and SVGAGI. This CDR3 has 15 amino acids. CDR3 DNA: TGTGCCAGCAGTTACTCGAGCACGACTAACTATGGCTACACCTTC. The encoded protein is CASSYSSTTNYGYTF.

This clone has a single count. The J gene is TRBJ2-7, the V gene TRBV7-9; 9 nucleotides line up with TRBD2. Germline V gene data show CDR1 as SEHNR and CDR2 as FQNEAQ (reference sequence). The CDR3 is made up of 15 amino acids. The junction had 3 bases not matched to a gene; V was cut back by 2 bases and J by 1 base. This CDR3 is CASSLNSGSSYEQYF. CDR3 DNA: TGTGCCAGCAGCTTAAATAGCGGGAGTTCCTACGAGCAGTACTTC.

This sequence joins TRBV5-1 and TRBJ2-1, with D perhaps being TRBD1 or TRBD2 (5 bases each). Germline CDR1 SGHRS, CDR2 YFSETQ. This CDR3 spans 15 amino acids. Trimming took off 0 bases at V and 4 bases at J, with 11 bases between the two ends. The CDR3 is CASSLEGTPYNEQFF. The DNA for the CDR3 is TGCGCCAGCAGCTTGGAGGGGACGCCGTACAATGAGCAGTTCTTC.

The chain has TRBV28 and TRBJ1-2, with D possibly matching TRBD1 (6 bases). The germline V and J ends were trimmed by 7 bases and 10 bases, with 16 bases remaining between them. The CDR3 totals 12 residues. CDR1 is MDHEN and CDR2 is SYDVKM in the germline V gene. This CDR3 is CASIPLGGAYTF. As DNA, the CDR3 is TGTGCCAGCATTCCCTTGGGGGGCGCCTACACCTTC.

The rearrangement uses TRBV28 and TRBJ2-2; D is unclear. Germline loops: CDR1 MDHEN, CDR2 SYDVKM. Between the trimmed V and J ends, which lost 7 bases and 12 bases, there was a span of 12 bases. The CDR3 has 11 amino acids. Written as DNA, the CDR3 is TGTGCCAGCACCTCGCGGCTACAGCTGTTTTTT. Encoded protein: CASTSRLQLFF.

CDR3 DNA sequence: TGTGCCAGCAGTCCTTTGTCTAGCGGACCTTACAATGAGCAGTTCTTC. Protein product: CASSPLSSGPYNEQFF. This sequence joins TRBV3-1 (or the pseudogene TRBV3-2) and TRBJ2-1; 7 nucleotides line up with TRBD2. Germline V lookup: CDR1 LGHDT, CDR2 YNNKEL (reference sequence). The CDR3 is made up of 16 amino acids. With V trimmed by 6 bases and J by 4 bases, 12 bases remained unmatched.

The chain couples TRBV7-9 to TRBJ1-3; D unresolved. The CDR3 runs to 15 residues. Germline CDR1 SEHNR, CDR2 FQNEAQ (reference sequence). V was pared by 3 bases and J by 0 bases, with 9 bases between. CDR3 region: CASSFVGTSGNTIYF. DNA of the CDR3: TGTGCCAGCAGCTTTGTCGGAACCTCTGGAAACACCATATATTTT.

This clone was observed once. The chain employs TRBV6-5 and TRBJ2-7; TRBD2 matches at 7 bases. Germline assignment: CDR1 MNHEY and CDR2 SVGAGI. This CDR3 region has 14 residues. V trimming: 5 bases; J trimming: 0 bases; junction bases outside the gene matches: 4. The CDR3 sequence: CASSRAGLSYEQYF. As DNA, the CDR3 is TGTGCCAGCAGTCGAGCGGGACTCTCCTACGAGCAGTACTTC.

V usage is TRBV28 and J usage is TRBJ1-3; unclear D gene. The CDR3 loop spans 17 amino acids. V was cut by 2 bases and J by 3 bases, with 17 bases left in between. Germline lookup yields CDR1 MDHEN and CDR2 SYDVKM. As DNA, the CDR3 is TGTGCCAGCAGTTTACGTCTGGGAGGAGGTGGTGGAAACACCATATATTTT. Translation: CASSLRLGGGGGNTIYF.